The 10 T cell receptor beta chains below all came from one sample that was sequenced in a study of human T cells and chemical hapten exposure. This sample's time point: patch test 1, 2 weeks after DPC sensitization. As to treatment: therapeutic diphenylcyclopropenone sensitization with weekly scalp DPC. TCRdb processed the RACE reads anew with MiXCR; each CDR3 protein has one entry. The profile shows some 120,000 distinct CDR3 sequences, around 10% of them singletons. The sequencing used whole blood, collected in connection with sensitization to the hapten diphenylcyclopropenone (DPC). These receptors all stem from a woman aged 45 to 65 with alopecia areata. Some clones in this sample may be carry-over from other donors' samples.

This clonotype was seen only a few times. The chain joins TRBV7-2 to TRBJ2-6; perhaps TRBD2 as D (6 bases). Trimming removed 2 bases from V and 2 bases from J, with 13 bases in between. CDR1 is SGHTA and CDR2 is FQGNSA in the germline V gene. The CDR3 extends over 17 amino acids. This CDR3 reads CASSLRRGVTGANVLTF. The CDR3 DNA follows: TGTGCCAGCAGCTTACGGAGGGGTGTCACTGGGGCCAACGTCCTGACTTTC.

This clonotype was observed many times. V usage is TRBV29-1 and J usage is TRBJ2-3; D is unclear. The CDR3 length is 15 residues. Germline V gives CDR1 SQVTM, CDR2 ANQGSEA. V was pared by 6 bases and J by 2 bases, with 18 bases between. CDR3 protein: CSVQRLEIPTDTQYF. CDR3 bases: TGCAGCGTACAAAGACTGGAGATCCCCACAGATACGCAGTATTTT.

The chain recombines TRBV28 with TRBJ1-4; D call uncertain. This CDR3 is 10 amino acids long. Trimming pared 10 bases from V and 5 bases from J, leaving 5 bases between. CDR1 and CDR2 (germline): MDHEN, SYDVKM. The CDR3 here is CATQNEKLFF. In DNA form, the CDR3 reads TGTGCCACCCAAAATGAAAAACTGTTTTTT.

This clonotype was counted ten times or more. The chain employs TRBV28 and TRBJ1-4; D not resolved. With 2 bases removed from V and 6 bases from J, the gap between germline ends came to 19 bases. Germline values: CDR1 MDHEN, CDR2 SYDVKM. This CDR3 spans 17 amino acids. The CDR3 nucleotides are TGTGCCAGCAGTTTACTTCAACTCCTCGCGGCGGATGAAAAACTGTTTTTT. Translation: CASSLLQLLAADEKLFF. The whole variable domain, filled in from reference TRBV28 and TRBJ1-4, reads DVKVTQSSRYLVKRTGEKVFLECVQDMDHENMFWYRQDPGLGLRLIYFSYDVKMKEKGDIPEGYSVSREKKERFSLILESASTNQTSMYLCASSLLQLLAADEKLFFGSGTQLSVL.

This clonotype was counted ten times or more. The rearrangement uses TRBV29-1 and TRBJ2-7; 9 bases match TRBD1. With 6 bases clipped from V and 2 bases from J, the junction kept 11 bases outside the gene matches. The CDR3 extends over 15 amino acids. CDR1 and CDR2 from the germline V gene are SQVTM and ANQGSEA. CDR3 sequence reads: CSVGGPQGATYEQYF. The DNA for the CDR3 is TGCAGCGTCGGAGGCCCACAGGGGGCGACCTACGAGCAGTACTTC.

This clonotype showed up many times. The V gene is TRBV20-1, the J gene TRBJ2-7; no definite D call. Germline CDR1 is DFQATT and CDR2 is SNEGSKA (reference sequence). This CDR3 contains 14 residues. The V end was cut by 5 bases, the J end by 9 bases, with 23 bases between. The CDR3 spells CSASDSRTALGQYF. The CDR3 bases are TGCAGTGCTTCCGATTCTAGGACGGCCCTAGGGCAGTACTTC.

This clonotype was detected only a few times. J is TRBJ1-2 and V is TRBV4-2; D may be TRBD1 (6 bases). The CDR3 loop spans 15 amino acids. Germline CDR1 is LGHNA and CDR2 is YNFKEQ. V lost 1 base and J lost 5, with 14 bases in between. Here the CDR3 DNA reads TGTGCCAGCAGCCAAGTCATGGACAGCGGGTATGGCTACACCTTC. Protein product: CASSQVMDSGYGYTF.

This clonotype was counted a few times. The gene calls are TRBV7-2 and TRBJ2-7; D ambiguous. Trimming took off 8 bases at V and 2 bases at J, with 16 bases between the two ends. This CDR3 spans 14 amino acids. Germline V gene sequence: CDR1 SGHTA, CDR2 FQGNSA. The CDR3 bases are TGTGCCAGCGACGACCAGTACGCACCCTACGAGCAGTACTTC. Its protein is CASDDQYAPYEQYF.

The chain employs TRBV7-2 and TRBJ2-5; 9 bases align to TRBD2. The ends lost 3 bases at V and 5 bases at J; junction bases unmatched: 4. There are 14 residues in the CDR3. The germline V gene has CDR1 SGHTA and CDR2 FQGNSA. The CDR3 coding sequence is TGTGCCAGCAGCTTCCTAGCGGGAAGGGAGACCCAGTACTTC. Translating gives CASSFLAGRETQYF.

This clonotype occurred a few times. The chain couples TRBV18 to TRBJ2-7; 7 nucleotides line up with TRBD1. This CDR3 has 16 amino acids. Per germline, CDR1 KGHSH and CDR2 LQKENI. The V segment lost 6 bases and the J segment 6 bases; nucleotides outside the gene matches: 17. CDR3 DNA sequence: TGTGCCAGCTCGCTCGTCCAGGGGGTGCGGCCCGGCGAGCAGTACTTC. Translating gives CASSLVQGVRPGEQYF. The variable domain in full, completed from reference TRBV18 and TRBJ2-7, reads NAGVMQNPRHLVRRRGQEARLRCSPMKGHSHVYWYRQLPEEGLKFMVYLQKENIIDESGMPKERFSAEFPKEGPSILRIQQVVRGDSAAYFCASSLVQGVRPGEQYFGPGTRLTVT.